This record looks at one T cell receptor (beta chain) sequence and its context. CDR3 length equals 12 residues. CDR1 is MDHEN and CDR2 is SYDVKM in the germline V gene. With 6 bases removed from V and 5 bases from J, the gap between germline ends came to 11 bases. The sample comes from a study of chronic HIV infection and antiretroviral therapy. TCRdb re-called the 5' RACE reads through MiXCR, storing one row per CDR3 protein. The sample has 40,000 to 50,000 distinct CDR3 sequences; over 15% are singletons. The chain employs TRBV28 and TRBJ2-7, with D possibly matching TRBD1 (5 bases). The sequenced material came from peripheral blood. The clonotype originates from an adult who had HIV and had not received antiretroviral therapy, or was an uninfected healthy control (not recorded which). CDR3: CASSSGFDEQYF. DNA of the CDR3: TGTGCCAGCAGCTCAGGGTTCGACGAGCAGTACTTC.